This T cell receptor (beta chain) was sequenced in a study of shared clonotypes between healthy human individuals. Study-wide points: Compared with memory subsets, naive subsets generally had larger estimated richness.

Produced via immunoSEQ multiplex PCR; TCRdb's table is partial and in-frame only. The sample yields 1 million to 1.2 million clones, approximately 80% seen once. A note on this clone: Its antigen is currently unknown.

V dropped 5 bases and J dropped 5 bases, with 15 bases sitting between them. Per the germline V gene, CDR1 is MDHEN and CDR2 is SYDVKM. This CDR3 has 15 residues. This chain connects TRBV28 to TRBJ1-4; D gene unclear. Input material: memory CD4+ T cells from PBMCs. Subset defined: CD45RA-negative fraction. The sequence was collected from a man aged 18 to 29 in good health. Some clones in this sample may be carry-over from other donors' samples. This CDR3 reads CASSLTVLQNEKLFF. CDR3 DNA: TGTGCCAGCAGTCTAACGGTTTTACAGAATGAAAAACTGTTTTTT.